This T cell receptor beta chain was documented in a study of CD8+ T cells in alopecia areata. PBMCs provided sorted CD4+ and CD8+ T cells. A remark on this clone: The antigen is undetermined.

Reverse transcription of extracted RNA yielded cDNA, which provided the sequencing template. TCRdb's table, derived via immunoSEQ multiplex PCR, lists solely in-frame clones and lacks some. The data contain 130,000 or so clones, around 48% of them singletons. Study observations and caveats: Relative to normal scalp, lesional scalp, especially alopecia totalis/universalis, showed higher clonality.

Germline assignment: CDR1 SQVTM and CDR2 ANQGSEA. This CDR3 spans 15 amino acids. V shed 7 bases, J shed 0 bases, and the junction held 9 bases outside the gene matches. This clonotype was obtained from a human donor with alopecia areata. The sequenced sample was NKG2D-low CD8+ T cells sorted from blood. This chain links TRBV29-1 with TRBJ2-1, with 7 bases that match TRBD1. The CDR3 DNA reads TGCAGCGGACGGACAGGAGCCTACTCCTACAATGAGCAGTTCTTC. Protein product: CSGRTGAYSYNEQFF.